This TCR beta chain was documented in a study of blood T cells in healthy people across ages. With a J-beta primer mix and a sample-barcoded 5' primer, a second PCR ran 7 to 11 cycles. Every single cDNA molecule received a tag from a template-switch adaptor with 12 random nucleotides. TCRdb fed the 5' RACE reads into MiXCR, producing one record per CDR3 protein. The sample yields fewer than 700,000 distinct CDR3 sequences, more than 45% seen once. Trimming shortened V by 6 bases and J by 5 bases, and 13 bases separated the two germline ends. This CDR3 contains 13 residues. The germline CDR1 and CDR2 sequences are MNHEY and SMNVEV (reference sequence). Regarding the study as a whole: Changes seen in expanded clonotypes were possibly confounded by donor CMV status left unknown.

Isolation recovered at least 6.5 million PBMCs from every sample. A few counts support this clonotype. Its antigen remains unknown. The rearrangement joins TRBV27 to TRBJ2-5, with a weak D call TRBD2 (6 bases). This receptor was identified in a man older than 75 in good health. Sequenced input: blood. CDR3 DNA: TGTGCCAGCAGGGAGCTAGCGCAGGAGACCCAGTACTTC. Protein: CASRELAQETQYF.